These 4 T cell receptor beta chains were all obtained from the same sample, sequenced in a study of siplizumab effects on memory and regulatory T cells. Sequencing used immunoSEQ multiplex PCR; TCRdb keeps in-frame clones, though not all of them. Of about 40,000 clones listed, more than 80% were seen once; the top ten hold roughly 0.25%. The sequencing sample was made of naive CD4+ T cells sorted from blood. The receptors shown here come from a human donor in good health.

The chain links TRBV9 to TRBJ2-1; 7 nucleotides match TRBD2. CDR1 is SGDLS and CDR2 is YYNGEE in the germline V gene. The V and J ends lost 5 bases and 0 bases, in that order; junction bases with no gene match: 5. This CDR3 has 15 amino acids. CDR3 in amino acids: CASSALANSYNEQFF. In DNA form, the CDR3 reads TGTGCCAGCAGTGCACTAGCGAACTCCTACAATGAGCAGTTCTTC.

V gene TRBV19 combines with J gene TRBJ1-2; D remains unclear. The germline gives CDR1 LNHDA, CDR2 SQIVND (reference sequence). The V gene lost 3 bases and the J gene lost 5 bases, with 10 bases spanning the gap. CDR3 length equals 13 residues. The CDR3 sequence: CASSMGFLYGYTF. CDR3 coding DNA: TGTGCCAGTAGTATGGGATTTCTGTATGGCTACACCTTC. The full variable domain, rest sourced from reference TRBV19 and TRBJ1-2, is DGGITQSPKYLFRKEGQNVTLSCEQNLNHDAMYWYRQDPGQGLRLIYYSQIVNDFQKGDIAEGYSVSREKKESFPLTVTSAQKNPTAFYLCASSMGFLYGYTFGSGTRLTVV.

The rearrangement joins TRBV23-1 to TRBJ2-1; TRBD2 matches 10 bases. TRBV23-1 is filed as an ORF, its function uncertain. V dropped 5 bases and J dropped 6; count of bases not matched to a gene: 4. The CDR3 consists of 14 residues. In nucleotides, the CDR3 is TGCGCCAGCAGTAAGACTAGCGGGTGCAATGAGCAGTTCTTC. The encoded protein is CASSKTSGCNEQFF.

This chain joins TRBV7-8 and TRBJ1-2; possible D gene TRBD1, 6 bases. From germline, CDR1 is SGHVS and CDR2 FQNEAQ. The CDR3 runs 13 residues. V was cut by 5 bases and J by 7 bases, with 14 bases left in between. The CDR3 sequence: CASSAPGALGYTF. The DNA for the CDR3 is TGTGCCAGCAGCGCTCCAGGGGCGCTTGGCTACACCTTC.